Each of the 12 T cell receptor beta chains below was sequenced from the same sample in a study of T cell responses to AZD1222 COVID-19 vaccine (dated by TCRdb to the early 2020s). Receptor libraries were prepared by the immunoSEQ multiplex PCR assay. TCRdb stores this immuneACCESS table with in-frame sequences only. Part of the clones is absent; in the studies checked, under half of the shortfall reflects unresolved V genes, and no reason is known for the rest. In all, the sample holds over 110,000 clones, and 80% to 90% of those were seen once. Around 1.5% of the sample goes to the ten largest clones. The label giving this sample's time point can be read as: baseline before first vaccination. The material sequenced was peripheral blood, taken on day 0 of AZD1222 vaccination. All receptors come from an adult in good health.

V usage is TRBV14 and J usage is TRBJ2-1; D remains unclear. Germline CDR1 SGHDN, CDR2 FVKESK. This CDR3 is 12 amino acids long. V lost 1 base, J lost 8 bases, and 6 bases lay in between. CDR3 DNA sequence: TGTGCCAGCAGCCAAGTCCTACATGAGCAGTTCTTC. This translates into CASSQVLHEQFF.

The chain employs TRBV14 and TRBJ2-7, with D hard to call. CDR3 length: 13 amino acids. The V end was cut by 8 bases, the J end by 0 bases, with 11 bases between. In germline, CDR1 is SGHDN, CDR2 FVKESK. The CDR3: CASGRALSYEQYF. The CDR3 DNA sequence: TGTGCCAGCGGAAGGGCCCTCTCCTACGAGCAGTACTTC.

The rearrangement joins TRBV7-6 to TRBJ1-1; no firm D call. The CDR3 is 14 amino acids. V gave up 5 bases and J gave up 0 bases, with 10 bases separating them. CDR1 and CDR2 from the germline V gene are SGHVS and FNYEAQ. The CDR3 here is CASSALPMNTEAFF. Written as DNA, the CDR3 is TGTGCCAGCAGCGCACTTCCTATGAACACTGAAGCTTTCTTT.

The V and J genes are TRBV7-3 and TRBJ2-5; D possibly corresponds to TRBD2 (5 bases). The CDR3 has 13 amino acids. The germline CDR1 and CDR2 sequences are SGHTA and FQGTGA. With 1 base removed from V and 4 bases from J, the gap between germline ends came to 7 bases. CDR3 residues: CASSLMRAETQYF. The CDR3 nucleotides are TGTGCCAGCAGCTTAATGCGGGCAGAGACCCAGTACTTC.

The chain couples TRBV28 to TRBJ1-2; 8 bases are shared with TRBD1. The CDR3 consists of 14 residues. Looked up from germline, CDR1 is MDHEN and CDR2 is SYDVKM. V trimming: 4 bases; J trimming: 2 bases; junction bases outside the gene matches: 3. The CDR3 nucleotides read TGTGCCAGCAGTTCTCCAGGGGGCAACTATGGCTACACCTTC. This codes for CASSSPGGNYGYTF.

The chain combines TRBV4-1 with TRBJ1-3; no reliable D call. The germline V and J ends were trimmed by 4 bases and 4 bases, with 14 bases remaining between them. The CDR3 covers 15 residues. The germline V gene encodes CDR1 MGHRA and CDR2 YSYEKL. The CDR3 DNA follows: TGCGCCAGCAGCCCTGGACTGATCCAGGGAAACACCATATATTTT. The encoded protein is CASSPGLIQGNTIYF.

CDR3 amino acids: CASSKGPQTDRASRGYTF. The CDR3 nucleotides read TGTGCCAGCTCAAAGGGCCCCCAAACAGACAGGGCGAGTCGAGGCTACACCTTC. This sequence joins TRBV18 and TRBJ1-2; TRBD1 aligns across 7 bases. CDR1 is KGHSH, CDR2 LQKENI, per germline. V shed 5 bases and J 8 bases; nucleotides not matched to a gene: 23. The CDR3 sequence is 18 residues long.

The sample holds one count of this clone. CDR3 amino acids: CASSQRARPLGNYGYTF. Here the CDR3 DNA reads TGTGCCAGCAGCCAGCGCGCTCGGCCTCTAGGAAACTATGGCTACACCTTC. The J gene is TRBJ1-2, the V gene TRBV3-1 (or the pseudogene TRBV3-2); D call uncertain. V dropped 3 bases and J dropped 2 bases, with 19 bases sitting between them. The CDR3 extends over 17 amino acids. From germline, CDR1 is LGHDT and CDR2 YNNKEL (reference sequence).

V gene TRBV27 combines with J gene TRBJ2-7, with 8 bases lining up with TRBD1. CDR1 and CDR2 (germline): MNHEY, SMNVEV (reference sequence). V lost 9 bases and J lost 1; bases outside the gene matches: 2. CDR3 length equals 12 residues. The CDR3 DNA is TGTGCCAGACAGGGGGTATCCTACGAGCAGTACTTC. This sequence encodes CARQGVSYEQYF.

The chain has TRBV6-4 and TRBJ1-5, with 7 bases fitting TRBD1. Trimming cost V 10 bases and J 3 bases; bases outside gene matches: 12. This CDR3 region has 15 residues. In germline, CDR1 is MRHNA, CDR2 SNTAGT. The CDR3, as DNA: TGTGCCACCCTAGGGACAGCTCAACACAATCAGCCCCAGCATTTT. It codes for CATLGTAQHNQPQHF.

The rearrangement joins TRBV5-1 to TRBJ2-7, with 14 bases aligning to TRBD2. This CDR3 region has 15 residues. Germline V lookup: CDR1 SGHRS, CDR2 YFSETQ. Trimming removed 4 bases from V and 6 bases from J; junction bases left unmatched: 6. Written as DNA, the CDR3 is TGCGCCAGCAGCGTGGGACTAGCGGGAGTTGCCGAGCAGTACTTC. Its protein is CASSVGLAGVAEQYF.

The chain links TRBV5-1 to TRBJ2-2; TRBD1 agrees at 8 bases. V was clipped by 3 bases and J by 3 bases; unmatched bases: 10. The CDR3 runs 17 residues. Germline values: CDR1 SGHRS, CDR2 YFSETQ. CDR3 DNA: TGCGCCAGCAGCTCCGGACAGGGAGGTCCCGACACCGGGGAGCTGTTTTTT. Its protein product is CASSSGQGGPDTGELFF.